This TCR beta chain was sequenced during a study of cytomegalovirus exposure and HLA in healthy donors. This clone occurred once. What it binds is unknown. Findings and caveats of the study: As was reported, the classifier diagnosed cytomegalovirus status with high specificity and sensitivity.

Data came from immunoSEQ multiplex PCR; TCRdb stores just in-frame clones and leaves some out. The data contain 200,000 to 250,000 clones, around nine tenths of them seen just once; the ten biggest clones take up approximately 0.99%. This sequence was found in a woman between 18 and 29 years old in good health and CMV-seronegative. What was sequenced was PBMCs.

As DNA, the CDR3 is TGTGCCAGCAGCTTCGCGCTAGCGGGAGGCTACAATGAGCAGTTCTTC. It specifies CASSFALAGGYNEQFF. The rearrangement uses TRBV11-1 and TRBJ2-1; 11 bases align to TRBD2. The ends lost 3 bases at V and 3 bases at J; junction bases unmatched: 4. This CDR3 has 16 residues. The V gene's germline CDR1 is SGHAT and CDR2 FQDESV (reference sequence).